Listed here are 6 T cell receptor beta chains from one sample, sequenced in a study of response to subunit inactivated influenza vaccine. MiXCR, applied by TCRdb to the RT-PCR reads, yields one record per CDR3 protein. The table has about 540,000 distinct CDR3 sequences, around a quarter seen once. These sequences were also reported in another study, on T cells expressing NK-cell markers. That paper notes: Scientists made TCR beta cDNA using 5'RACE template switching with UMIs.

The sequenced sample was CD4+ T cells sorted from PBMCs, obtained approximately 13 days after vaccination. Receptors originate from a man in his forties or fifties who received an inactivated influenza vaccine.

The chain recombines TRBV12-3 or TRBV12-4 with TRBJ2-7; possibly TRBD1 or TRBD2 for D (5 bases each). Trimming took off 3 bases at V and 2 bases at J, with 11 bases between the two ends. The CDR3 contains 14 residues. The CDR3 DNA follows: TGTGCCAGCAGTTTTTCCGGGGCCCCCTACGAGCAGTACTTC. As protein: CASSFSGAPYEQYF.

The genes are TRBV27 and TRBJ2-7; 9 nucleotides line up with TRBD1. This CDR3 is built from 14 residues. Germline CDR1 is MNHEY and CDR2 is SMNVEV (reference sequence). Trimming took 7 bases from V and 2 from J; bases not matched to a gene: 6. DNA for the CDR3: TGTGCCAGCACCTTGGGGACAGGGCCCTACGAGCAGTACTTC. As protein: CASTLGTGPYEQYF.

The V call is TRBV5-5, the J call TRBJ2-1, with D unclear. The CDR3 covers 13 residues. The germline CDR1 and CDR2 sequences are SGHKS and YYEKEE (reference sequence). The ends were cut back, 0 bases at V and 10 bases at J, with 11 bases in the middle. CDR3 DNA sequence: TGTGCCAGCAGCTTGGTCAGGTTCTCCGAGCAGTTCTTC. It specifies CASSLVRFSEQFF.

The rearrangement uses TRBV7-8 and TRBJ2-7; D may be TRBD2 (7 bases). V was shortened by 0 bases and J by 1 base, with 10 bases between the two germline ends. Germline CDR1 reads SGHVS; CDR2 reads FQNEAQ. The length of the CDR3 is 15 residues. The CDR3 protein is CASSLAEGGSYEQYF. Here the CDR3 DNA reads TGTGCCAGCAGCTTAGCCGAGGGGGGGTCCTACGAGCAGTACTTC.

This clonotype showed up just a few times. As DNA, the CDR3 is TGTGCCAGCAGTTGGGAGGGACAGGGGTTGGCAGATACGCAGTATTTT. This translates into CASSWEGQGLADTQYF. The chain is built from TRBV12-3 or TRBV12-4 and TRBJ2-3; 10 bases are a match to TRBD1. This CDR3 spans 16 amino acids. The V segment lost 4 bases and the J segment 4 bases; nucleotides outside the gene matches: 8.

This clonotype has at least ten counts. This chain connects TRBV20-1 to TRBJ2-7, with a weak D call TRBD2 (5 bases). The germline CDR1 and CDR2 sequences are DFQATT and SNEGSKA (reference sequence). Trimming cost V 6 bases and J 6 bases, with 12 bases left between them. This CDR3 has 11 residues. Written as DNA, the CDR3 is TGCAGTGCCTACCCGGGGTCCGAGCAGTACTTC. Its protein product is CSAYPGSEQYF.